This is a list of T cell receptor beta chains from one sample in a study. TCRdb redid the calling of the 5' RACE reads with MiXCR, one entry per CDR3 protein. The sample records 50,000 to 65,000 distinct CDR3 sequences, 25% to 30% being singletons. Sequenced material: tumor-infiltrating memory CD4+ T cells sorted from the breast tumor. These receptors originate from a female donor with breast cancer. The CDR3 runs from the conserved cysteine through the conserved F or W. The D gene is left open where the match is weak. Clone size is not always given. Where it is, it says once, few, many or a class for expanded clones.

TRBJ2-3 NA TRBD2 TRBV6-2/TRBV6-3 TGTGCCAGCAGCCGTGGTCTAGCGGGAGTGGCAGATACGCAGTATTTT CASSRGLAGVADTQYF
TRBJ2-7 few NA TRBV5-1 TGCGCCAGCAGCTTGAGCCCCGAGTCCTCCTACGAGCAGTACTTC CASSLSPESSYEQYF
TRBJ1-2 NA NA TRBV6-2/TRBV6-3 TGTGCCAGCAGCCCGACAGTTCTCTATGGCTACACCTTC CASSPTVLYGYTF
TRBJ2-3 few NA TRBV20-1 TGCAGTGCTAGAGGGGGGGCCTTTACTAGCACAGATACGCAGTATTTT CSARGGAFTSTDTQYF
TRBJ1-1 few NA TRBV4-3 TGCGCCAGCAGCCAAGACTCTAATGTGAGAGCTTTCTTT CASSQDSNVRAFF
TRBJ2-6 NA NA TRBV10-3 TGTGCCATCAATCCGGGGGACTCTGGGGCCAACGTCCTGACTTTC CAINPGDSGANVLTF
TRBJ1-1 few NA TRBV28 TGTGCCAGCAGTGGGGTGTACCCTGACACTGAAGCTTTCTTT CASSGVYPDTEAFF
TRBJ1-2 few NA TRBV7-9 TGTGCCAGCAGCTTAGAGAGCATGGGGGGCTACACCTTC CASSLESMGGYTF
TRBJ1-4 few NA TRBV6-1 TGTGCCAGCCTAACACCGGGTGAAAAACTGTTTTTT CASLTPGEKLFF
TRBJ2-7 few TRBD1 TRBV7-7 TGTGCTAGCAGCATGGGACAGCAATACGAGCAGTACTTC CASSMGQQYEQYF
TRBJ2-7 few NA TRBV7-9 TGTGCCAGCAGCCCCGGGGGCCGGCCCTACGAGCAGTACTTC CASSPGGRPYEQYF
TRBJ1-4 few NA TRBV4-2 TGTGCCAGCAGCCAAGATGGGCGTAATGAAAAACTGTTTTTT CASSQDGRNEKLFF
TRBJ2-1 few NA TRBV7-9 TGTGCCAGCAGCTCCCAAGGGAGGATCAGGACCAGACTGGACAATGAGCAGTTCTTC CASSSQGRIRTRLDNEQFF
TRBJ2-7 few NA TRBV6-1 TGTGCTAGCCGCGAACAGGGAAACCACGAGCAGTACTTC CASREQGNHEQYF